A single sample gave rise to the 32 T cell receptor beta chains below, sequenced in a study of beta chain features in type 1 diabetes. The sequenced template was cDNA made from the entire isolated RNA. Clones were sequenced by immunoSEQ multiplex PCR, and TCRdb holds only the in-frame ones, with some missing. The sample comprises 900,000 or so clones, roughly 17% of which are singletons, and 0.023% rests with the top ten. Material for sequencing was naive CD4+ T cells from blood. These receptors all stem from a woman younger than 35 in good health.

This chain connects TRBV7-8 to TRBJ2-7; D is possibly TRBD1 or TRBD2 (5 bases each). Germline V gene lookup returns CDR1 SGHVS and CDR2 FQNEAQ. The CDR3 extends over 15 amino acids. Deletions cut 2 bases from V and 0 bases from J, with 11 bases between. Here the CDR3 DNA reads TGTGCCAGCAGCTTACGCCGGGACCCCTCCTACGAGCAGTACTTC. Its translation is CASSLRRDPSYEQYF.

The J gene is TRBJ2-1, the V gene TRBV5-4; D is perhaps TRBD2 (6 bases). The germline V gene has CDR1 SGHNT and CDR2 YYREEE (reference sequence). V was clipped by 4 bases and J by 7 bases, with 15 bases between them. CDR3 size: 14 residues. The CDR3 bases are TGTGCCAGCAGCCTTGCCGGGAGTATGAATGAGCAGTTCTTC. This encodes CASSLAGSMNEQFF.

The chain employs TRBV6-1 and TRBJ2-7, with D possibly being TRBD1 (5 bases). Germline V CDR1 and CDR2: MNHNS, SASEGT. The CDR3 consists of 15 residues. V was pared by 6 bases and J by 8 bases, with 23 bases between. CDR3 sequence (DNA): TGTGCCAGCAGAGAGGACATAACCGCTAAGGAGAAGCAGTACTTC. This codes for CASREDITAKEKQYF.

The rearrangement links TRBV15 to TRBJ1-1; TRBD1 aligns across 8 bases. Germline lookup yields CDR1 LNHNV and CDR2 YYDKDF (reference sequence). V lost 0 bases to trimming and J lost 6 bases; unmatched junction nucleotides: 9. This CDR3 contains 16 residues. CDR3 in amino acids: CATSRETGQGFAEAFF. CDR3 nucleotide sequence: TGTGCCACCAGCAGAGAGACAGGACAGGGATTTGCTGAAGCTTTCTTT.

The chain carries TRBV9 and TRBJ2-2; 7 bases align to TRBD2. The CDR3 loop spans 16 amino acids. Trimming took 0 bases from V and 4 from J; bases not matched to a gene: 6. CDR1 is SGDLS, CDR2 YYNGEE, per germline. The CDR3 here is CASSVAASGRTGELFF. In DNA, the CDR3 is TGTGCCAGCAGCGTAGCGGCTAGCGGACGCACCGGGGAGCTGTTTTTT. Supplemented by reference TRBV9 and TRBJ2-2, the full variable domain reads DSGVTQTPKHLITATGQRVTLRCSPRSGDLSVYWYQQSLDQGLQFLIQYYNGEERAKGNILERFSAQQFPDLHSELNLSSLELGDSALYFCASSVAASGRTGELFFGEGSRLTVL.

The table lists this clone with a few counts. The chain is built from TRBV19 and TRBJ2-1; 8 bases are shared with TRBD2. CDR3 length: 14 amino acids. Germline V gene data show CDR1 as LNHDA and CDR2 as SQIVND (reference sequence). Trimming removed 11 bases from V and 8 bases from J; junction bases left unmatched: 14. The CDR3 sequence is CAAKTSGAGYEQFF. CDR3 coding DNA: TGTGCCGCGAAAACTAGCGGAGCGGGATATGAGCAGTTCTTC.

This clone occurred a few times. The chain has TRBV2 and TRBJ2-3; D is unresolved. The CDR3 consists of 13 residues. Germline-derived CDR1 and CDR2 are SNHLY and FYNNEI. Trimming pared 4 bases from V and 4 bases from J, leaving 9 bases between. The CDR3 sequence: CASSAGNPDTQYF. The DNA of the CDR3 is TGTGCCAGCAGTGCAGGCAATCCAGATACGCAGTATTTT.

V and J are TRBV5-4 and TRBJ2-5, with D possibly TRBD2 on 6 matching bases. The V end lost 3 bases, the J end lost 2 bases, and 11 bases lay between the germline ends. The CDR3 loop spans 14 amino acids. Per the germline V gene, CDR1 is SGHNT and CDR2 is YYREEE (reference sequence). CDR3 nucleotide sequence: TGTGCCAGCAGCTGGGACTCCTCGCAAGAGACCCAGTACTTC. It translates to CASSWDSSQETQYF.

The rearrangement joins TRBV20-1 to TRBJ2-5; TRBD2 is a possible D gene (5 bases). Between the trimmed V and J ends, which lost 6 bases and 5 bases, there was a span of 7 bases. The V gene's germline CDR1 is DFQATT and CDR2 SNEGSKA (reference sequence). The CDR3 has 10 residues. CDR3 nucleotide sequence: TGCAGTGCACCGGGGGAGACCCAGTACTTC. Translation: CSAPGETQYF.

This clone has more than one count but fewer than ten. The chain's CDR3 is CASSLGQGSDTQYF. The DNA for the CDR3 is TGTGCCAGCAGCTTAGGACAGGGGTCAGATACGCAGTATTTT. The V gene is TRBV13, the J gene TRBJ2-3; 7 bases map to TRBD1. The V gene end was trimmed by 0 bases and the J gene end by 4 bases; junction bases not matched to a gene: 1. Germline values: CDR1 PRHDT, CDR2 FYEKMQ (reference sequence). The length of the CDR3 is 14 residues.

This clone appeared a few times. V usage is TRBV19 and J usage is TRBJ1-5; 11 positions agree with TRBD1. The CDR3 consists of 13 residues. Germline V gives CDR1 LNHDA, CDR2 SQIVND (reference sequence). V lost 7 bases to trimming and J lost 9 bases; unmatched junction nucleotides: 5. The CDR3 DNA is TGTGCCAGTACCCCGGGACAGGGGGTGCCCCAGCATTTT. It specifies CASTPGQGVPQHF.

This clone turned up a few times. The J gene is TRBJ2-1, the V gene TRBV14, with 7 bases aligning to TRBD2. The junction had 10 bases not matched to a gene; V was cut back by 4 bases and J by 1 base. Germline CDR1 is SGHDN and CDR2 is FVKESK. This CDR3 comprises 17 residues. The CDR3 sequence: CASSPRGSGESYNEQFF. The CDR3 DNA reads as TGTGCCAGCAGCCCACGGGGAAGCGGGGAATCCTACAATGAGCAGTTCTTC.

Only a few counts were recorded for this clone. The sample has other DNA sequences that encode this CDR3 too. This sequence joins TRBV7-2 and TRBJ1-5; no clear D. CDR1 is SGHTA, CDR2 FQGNSA, per germline. Trimming removed 1 base at V and 1 base at J, with 5 bases between. The CDR3 loop spans 14 amino acids. The CDR3 region has the DNA TGTGCCAGCAGCTTAGGGACCAGCAATCAGCCCCAGCATTTT. It is translated as CASSLGTSNQPQHF.

Of note for this clone: Other nucleotide sequences in the sample specify the same CDR3. The V gene is TRBV7-9, the J gene TRBJ2-3, with 7 bases matching TRBD2. CDR1 and CDR2 (germline): SEHNR, FQNEAQ (reference sequence). The CDR3 sequence is 14 residues long. After removal of 5 bases from V and 1 base from J, the junction contained 3 bases not matched to a gene. As DNA, the CDR3 is TGTGCCAGCAGCCCTAGCGGAGGCACAGATACGCAGTATTTT. Protein: CASSPSGGTDTQYF.

About this clone: The same CDR3 is also encoded by other DNA sequences in this sample. The chain couples TRBV9 to TRBJ2-1; 12 bases are shared with TRBD2. This CDR3 has 15 amino acids. Germline V gene lookup returns CDR1 SGDLS and CDR2 YYNGEE. Germline trimming cut 0 bases from V and 7 bases from J; bases unmatched to any gene: 2. The CDR3 nucleotides are TGTGCCAGCAGCGTAGGGCTAGCGGGAGGGAATGAGCAGTTCTTC. This encodes CASSVGLAGGNEQFF.

The gene calls are TRBV5-1 and TRBJ2-5; perhaps TRBD2 as D (5 bases). CDR1 SGHRS and CDR2 YFSETQ come from the germline V gene. Trimming shortened V by 7 bases and J by 5 bases, and 21 bases separated the two germline ends. The CDR3 has 15 amino acids. CDR3 DNA: TGCGCCAGCGTGCTGGACGGGAACAGAGGGGAGACCCAGTACTTC. Translating it yields CASVLDGNRGETQYF.

This clone was detected a few times. This rearrangement joins TRBV2 to TRBJ2-1; 10 bases align to TRBD1. CDR1 and CDR2 from the germline V gene are SNHLY and FYNNEI. This CDR3 has 14 amino acids. J was trimmed by 4 bases and V by 7 bases; bases with no gene match: 4. The CDR3 sequence: CASNWDRGYNEQFF. CDR3 nucleotides: TGTGCCAGCAATTGGGACAGGGGATACAATGAGCAGTTCTTC.

This clone was detected a few times. CDR3 sequence: CASSLLPPLAGGLLRVDTQYF. The CDR3 DNA sequence: TGTGCCAGCAGTTTATTACCACCTCTAGCGGGAGGGTTGTTAAGAGTGGATACGCAGTATTTT. This rearrangement joins TRBV27 to TRBJ2-3; 12 bases are a match to TRBD2. The CDR3 is 21 amino acids. V lost 1 base and J lost 6; bases outside the gene matches: 20. In germline, CDR1 is MNHEY, CDR2 SMNVEV (reference sequence).

This clone showed up just a few times. V gene TRBV4-3 combines with J gene TRBJ2-1, with 9 bases that match TRBD2. With V trimmed by 6 bases and J by 9 bases, 12 bases remained unmatched. Germline assignment: CDR1 LGHNA and CDR2 YSLEER. The CDR3 is 15 amino acids. This chain's CDR3 is CASRREREAFGEQFF. CDR3 nucleotide sequence: TGCGCCAGCAGACGTGAGCGGGAGGCCTTTGGTGAGCAGTTCTTC.

Comments on this clone: Other DNA variants within this sample encode the same CDR3. This chain joins TRBV5-1 and TRBJ2-7; TRBD1 matches 8 bases. V was clipped by 4 bases and J by 1 base; unmatched bases: 10. Germline V gene data show CDR1 as SGHRS and CDR2 as YFSETQ. The CDR3 runs to 16 residues. This CDR3 reads CASSLTTGVKSYEQYF. CDR3 DNA: TGCGCCAGCAGCCTGACGACAGGGGTTAAGTCCTACGAGCAGTACTTC.

The chain joins TRBV4-1 to TRBJ2-3; a weak D match, TRBD2 (5 bases). From germline, CDR1 is MGHRA and CDR2 YSYEKL. The CDR3 length is 15 residues. The germline V and J ends were trimmed by 1 base and 3 bases, with 11 bases remaining between them. The DNA for the CDR3 is TGCGCCAGCAGCCAAGTACTAGTGGGTACAGATACGCAGTATTTT. It specifies CASSQVLVGTDTQYF.

The J gene is TRBJ1-4, the V gene TRBV27, with unresolved D. The V and J ends lost 4 bases and 0 bases respectively, with 12 bases between them. CDR1 and CDR2 from the germline V gene are MNHEY and SMNVEV (reference sequence). There are 16 residues in the CDR3. CDR3 amino acids: CASSSRRLATNEKLFF. The CDR3 DNA sequence: TGTGCCAGCAGTTCACGACGGCTTGCAACTAATGAAAAACTGTTTTTT.

The rearrangement links TRBV19 to TRBJ2-1, with 7 bases aligning to TRBD1. The CDR3 has 14 amino acids. V shed 5 bases and J 2 bases; nucleotides not matched to a gene: 3. In germline, CDR1 is LNHDA, CDR2 SQIVND (reference sequence). The CDR3 sequence is CASSLQGAYNEQFF. The CDR3 nucleotides are TGTGCCAGTAGTCTGCAGGGGGCCTACAATGAGCAGTTCTTC.

Comment on this clone: Other DNA variants within this sample encode the same CDR3. The chain joins TRBV7-2 to TRBJ2-5; no clear D. V lost 0 bases to trimming and J lost 5 bases, with 4 bases between them. This CDR3 spans 12 amino acids. The germline V gene encodes CDR1 SGHTA and CDR2 FQGNSA. Here the CDR3 reads CASSLARETQYF. DNA for the CDR3: TGTGCCAGCAGCTTAGCCCGGGAGACCCAGTACTTC.

The J gene is TRBJ2-1, the V gene TRBV6-5; 10 bases agree with TRBD2. Trimming at V came to 11 bases and at J to 6 bases, leaving 13 bases not matched to a gene. Per the germline V gene, CDR1 is MNHEY and CDR2 is SVGAGI. The CDR3 length is 15 residues. CDR3 residues: CAAEHGTSVGNEQFF. The CDR3 DNA reads as TGTGCCGCTGAGCATGGGACTAGCGTCGGCAATGAGCAGTTCTTC.

The chain couples TRBV29-1 to TRBJ2-3; no firm D call. This CDR3 region has 13 residues. Germline assignment: CDR1 SQVTM and CDR2 ANQGSEA. V lost 4 bases and J 0 bases, leaving 8 bases between the germline ends. CDR3 bases: TGCAGCGTTGGGGGTGGAAGCACAGATACGCAGTATTTT. As protein: CSVGGGSTDTQYF.

This clone was detected only a few times. This rearrangement joins TRBV11-2 to TRBJ2-2, with TRBD1 as a possible D gene (6 bases). V was shortened by 3 bases and J by 0 bases, with 8 bases between the two germline ends. Germline CDR1 and CDR2: SGHAT and FQNNGV. This CDR3 has 15 amino acids. The CDR3 nucleotides read TGTGCCAGCAGCTTGGACAGACCGAACACCGGGGAGCTGTTTTTT. Encoded protein: CASSLDRPNTGELFF.

This clone occurred a few times. V and J are TRBV18 and TRBJ2-3; D is ambiguous. Germline lookup yields CDR1 KGHSH and CDR2 LQKENI. V was shortened by 1 base and J by 3 bases, with 5 bases between the two germline ends. This CDR3 is built from 13 residues. CDR3 coding DNA: TGTGCCAGCTCACCACTTCAGACAGATACGCAGTATTTT. It encodes CASSPLQTDTQYF.

This clone occurred a few times. The chain employs TRBV7-9 and TRBJ2-7, with 9 bases aligning to TRBD1. The CDR3 consists of 16 residues. V lost 5 bases and J lost 2; bases outside the gene matches: 10. Looked up from germline, CDR1 is SEHNR and CDR2 is FQNEAQ (reference sequence). CDR3 bases: TGTGCCAGCAGCCCCATCCCCGGGACAGGGACCTACGAGCAGTACTTC. Translating gives CASSPIPGTGTYEQYF. The full variable domain, completed using reference TRBV7-9 and TRBJ2-7, is DTGVSQNPRHKITKRGQNVTFRCDPISEHNRLYWYRQTLGQGPEFLTYFQNEAQLEKSRLLSDRFSAERPKGSFSTLEIQRTEQGDSAMYLCASSPIPGTGTYEQYFGPGTRLTVT.

CDR3 in amino acids: CASSRTGEPYEQYF. CDR3 sequence (DNA): TGTGCCAGTAGTAGGACAGGGGAACCCTACGAGCAGTACTTC. This sequence joins TRBV19 and TRBJ2-7, with 9 bases fitting TRBD1. The germline gives CDR1 LNHDA, CDR2 SQIVND (reference sequence). V was pared by 4 bases and J by 2 bases, with 3 bases of the junction left unmatched. This CDR3 comprises 14 residues.

This clone has a handful of counts. One junction end disagrees with the germline gene, perhaps due to a read error. This chain uses TRBV5-4 with TRBJ1-2, with D maybe TRBD1 (5 bases). The CDR3 covers 16 residues. CDR1 SGHNT and CDR2 YYREEE come from the germline V gene (reference sequence). CDR3 sequence (DNA): TGCGCCAGCAGCCAGTACCCGGGACTCACCAACAATGGCTACACCTTC. It yields the protein CASSQYPGLTNNGYTF.

This clone was counted only a few times. The gene calls are TRBV7-3 and TRBJ2-6; D is possibly TRBD1 (5 bases). Trimming took 4 bases from V and 0 from J, leaving 10 bases between them. This CDR3 contains 16 residues. Germline CDR1 and CDR2: SGHTA and FQGTGA. The CDR3 spells CASSSSRDSGANVLTF. Written as DNA, the CDR3 is TGTGCCAGCAGCTCCTCCAGGGACTCTGGGGCCAACGTCCTGACTTTC. Full variable domain (outside the CDR3, taken from reference TRBV7-3 and TRBJ2-6): GAGVSQTPSNKVTEKGKYVELRCDPISGHTALYWYRQSLGQGPEFLIYFQGTGAADDSGLPNDRFFAVRPEGSVSTLKIQRTERGDSAVYLCASSSSRDSGANVLTFGAGSRLTVL.